This TCR beta chain emerged from a study of blood T cell repertoires in COVID-19. Across under 25 US areas, participants ranged in age from 18 to 89 years. Using immunoSEQ multiplex PCR, the repertoire was profiled, and TCRdb retains in-frame clones only, with some absent. The table includes some 140,000 clones, roughly 80% detected once. Trimming left V 2 bases short and J 7 bases short, with 25 bases between. Germline V gene sequence: CDR1 SGHVS, CDR2 FNYEAQ. The CDR3 sequence is 18 residues long. Specimen: PBMCs or T cells enriched from blood (not recorded which). The clonotype was recovered from a man aged 35-49 years with acute COVID-19. V usage is TRBV7-6 and J usage is TRBJ2-3, with a weak D call TRBD2 (7 bases). The CDR3 coding sequence is TGTGCCAGCAGCTTACAACGGGGGGCAAGCCCCCCACAGAATACGCAGTATTTT. Its translation is CASSLQRGASPPQNTQYF.